This T cell receptor beta chain was recovered during a study of PD-1 blockade in classical Hodgkin lymphoma. Overall study findings and caveats: At baseline, newly diagnosed patients reportedly showed less TCR diversity than healthy donors. The diversity seen at baseline in complete responders resembled that of newly diagnosed patients. Why the repertoires differ is still unclear, perhaps disease activity or prior therapy. Initiation of nivolumab under 1 year after ASCT led to exclusion of patients.

This clone was counted once. What it binds is unknown. Assay used: immunoSEQ multiplex PCR; TCRdb lists only in-frame clones, some missing. In the table there are 80,000 to 100,000 clones, 85% to 95% of which are singletons. Time point given: cycle 4 day 1 (C4D1), after 5 to 7 weeks of nivolumab. Relapse was seen in all patients after autologous stem cell transplantation, and brentuximab vedotin exposure was variable. The CDR3 totals 16 residues. After removal of 7 bases from V and 5 bases from J, the junction contained 14 bases not matched to a gene. Germline CDR1 is MDHEN and CDR2 is SYDVKM. This specimen was peripheral blood mononuclear cells (PBMCs), taken before the fourth cycle of nivolumab. The chain couples TRBV28 to TRBJ2-1; 7 bases are a match to TRBD2. The TCR sequence derives from a human donor with classical Hodgkin lymphoma. CDR3 region: CASKNPGLAANNEQFF. CDR3 DNA: TGTGCCAGCAAGAACCCCGGGCTAGCGGCTAACAATGAGCAGTTCTTC.